This T cell receptor beta chain stems from a study of OX40 agonist ivuxolimab in advanced cancers. Study overall: At doses from 0.01 to 10 mg/kg, patients were given intravenous ivuxolimab every 2 weeks. Each dose-escalation patient presented with hepatocellular carcinoma, melanoma, renal cell or head and neck cancer. Under the entry rules, prior anti-PD-1, anti-PD-L1 or anti-CTLA-4 therapy was allowed, and roughly 41% had some. A partial response was reached by three patients: one with hepatocellular carcinoma and two with cutaneous melanoma.

Germline lookup yields CDR1 SNHLY and CDR2 FYNNEI. CDR3 length: 13 residues. The ends were cut back, 4 bases at V and 2 bases at J, with 6 bases in the middle. Profiling relied on immunoSEQ multiplex PCR, and the TCRdb table lists in-frame clones only, not all of them. Here the sample spans roughly 15,000 clones, roughly nine tenths being singletons. This clone has only one observation. The starting material was CD4+ or CD8+ T cells sorted from blood, obtained in a trial of the OX40 agonist ivuxolimab. This rearrangement joins TRBV2 to TRBJ1-3; no firm D call. The sequence derives from an adult with an advanced solid tumor such as melanoma, head and neck, liver or kidney cancer. CDR3 bases: TGTGCCAGCAGTGCGGGCCCTGGAAACACCATATATTTT. As protein: CASSAGPGNTIYF.